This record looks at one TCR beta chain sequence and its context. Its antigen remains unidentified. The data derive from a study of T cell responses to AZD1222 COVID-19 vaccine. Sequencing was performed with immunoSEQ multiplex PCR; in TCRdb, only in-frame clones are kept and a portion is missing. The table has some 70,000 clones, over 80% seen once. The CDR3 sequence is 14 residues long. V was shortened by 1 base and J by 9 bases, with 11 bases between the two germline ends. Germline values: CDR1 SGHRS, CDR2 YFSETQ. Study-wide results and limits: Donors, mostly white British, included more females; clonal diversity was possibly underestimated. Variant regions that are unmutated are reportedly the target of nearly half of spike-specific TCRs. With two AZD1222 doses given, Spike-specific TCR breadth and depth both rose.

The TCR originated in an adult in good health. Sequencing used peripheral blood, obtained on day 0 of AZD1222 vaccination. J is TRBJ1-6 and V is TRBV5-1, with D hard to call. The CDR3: CASSLRDGPSPLHF. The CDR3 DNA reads TGCGCCAGCAGCTTGCGTGACGGGCCTTCACCCCTCCACTTT. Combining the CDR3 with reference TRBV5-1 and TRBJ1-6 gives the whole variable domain KAGVTQTPRYLIKTRGQQVTLSCSPISGHRSVSWYQQTPGQGLQFLFEYFSETQRNKGNFPGRFSGRQFSNSRSEMNVSTLELGDSALYLCASSLRDGPSPLHFGNGTRLTVT.